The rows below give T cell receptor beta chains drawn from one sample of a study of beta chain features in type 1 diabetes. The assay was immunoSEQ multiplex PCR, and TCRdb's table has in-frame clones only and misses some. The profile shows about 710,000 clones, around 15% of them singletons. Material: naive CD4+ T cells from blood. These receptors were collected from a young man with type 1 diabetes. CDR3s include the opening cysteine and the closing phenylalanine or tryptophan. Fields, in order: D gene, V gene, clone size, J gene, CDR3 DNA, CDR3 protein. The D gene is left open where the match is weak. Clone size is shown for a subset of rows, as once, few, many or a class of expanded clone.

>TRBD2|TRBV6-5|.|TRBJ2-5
TGTGCCAGCAGTCGGACTAGCGGGAGTGAGACCCAGTACTTC
CASSRTSGSETQYF
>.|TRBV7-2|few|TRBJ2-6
TGTGCCAGCAGCCCCCGCACAGCGAGGGGCAATGCTGGGGCCAACGTCCTGACTTTC
CASSPRTARGNAGANVLTF
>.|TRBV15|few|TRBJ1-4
TGTGCCACCAGCAGAGACGGACAGAAACATGAAAAACTGTTTTTT
CATSRDGQKHEKLFF
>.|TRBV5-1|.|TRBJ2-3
TGCGCCAGCAGTGTCCCCGGGGCTTCCGTCGCGGATACGCAGTATTTT
CASSVPGASVADTQYF
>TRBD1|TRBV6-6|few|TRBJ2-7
TGTGCCAGCGACACAGGGGGGAGCTCCTACGAGCAGTACTTC
CASDTGGSSYEQYF
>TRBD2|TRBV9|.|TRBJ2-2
TGTGCCAGCAGCGTAGATCCCGGACTAGCGTCGAACACCGGGGAGCTGTTTTTT
CASSVDPGLASNTGELFF
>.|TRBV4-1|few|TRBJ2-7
TGCGCCAGCAGCCAAACTGCTGTAGCATCTTCACTCTACGAGCAGTACTTC
CASSQTAVASSLYEQYF
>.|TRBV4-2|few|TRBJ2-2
TGTGCCAGCAGCCAACAGAAAGCAGGGAGCTACACCGGGGAGCTGTTTTTT
CASSQQKAGSYTGELFF
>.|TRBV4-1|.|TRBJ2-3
TGCGCCAGCAGCCAGCTACAGGGAACAGATACGCAGTATTTT
CASSQLQGTDTQYF
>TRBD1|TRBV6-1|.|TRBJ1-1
TGTGCCAGCAGTGATCACAGGGGGCCGAACACTGAAGCTTTCTTT
CASSDHRGPNTEAFF
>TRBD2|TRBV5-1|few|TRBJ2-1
TGCGCCAGCAGCTTCACCGGGACTAATCTAGATGAGCAGTTCTTC
CASSFTGTNLDEQFF
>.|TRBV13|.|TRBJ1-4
TGTGCCAGCAGCCAAAGGAATTCGGGGTGGCATGAAAAACTGTTTTTT
CASSQRNSGWHEKLFF
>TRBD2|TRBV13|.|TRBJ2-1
TGTGCCAGCAGCTTAGGGGCTAGCGGGGGGTTCAATGAGCAGTTCTTC
CASSLGASGGFNEQFF
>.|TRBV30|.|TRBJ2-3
TGTGCCTGGAGTGTCCTGAGCGGGCTCACAGATACGCAGTATTTT
CAWSVLSGLTDTQYF
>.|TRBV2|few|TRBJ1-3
TGTGCCAGCACCCTCGGGCGCCGGACCGGAAACACCATATATTTT
CASTLGRRTGNTIYF
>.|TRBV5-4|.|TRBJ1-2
TGTGCCAGCAGCTATGACAGGAACTATGGCTACACCTTC
CASSYDRNYGYTF
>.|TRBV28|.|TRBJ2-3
TGTGCCAGCAGTTTTGGCGCCACAGATACGCAGTATTTT
CASSFGATDTQYF
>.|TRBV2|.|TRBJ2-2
TGTGCCAGCAGTGGCCCTGGGAGCGTAAGCACCGGGGAGCTGTTTTTT
CASSGPGSVSTGELFF
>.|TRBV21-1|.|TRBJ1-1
TGTGCCAGCAGCTTCCGTCCCCCTATAAACACTGAAGCTTTCTTT
CASSFRPPINTEAFF
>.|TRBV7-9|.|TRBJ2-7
TGTGCCAGCAGCTTAAGGGGGGACAGCCGATACTTC
CASSLRGDSRYF